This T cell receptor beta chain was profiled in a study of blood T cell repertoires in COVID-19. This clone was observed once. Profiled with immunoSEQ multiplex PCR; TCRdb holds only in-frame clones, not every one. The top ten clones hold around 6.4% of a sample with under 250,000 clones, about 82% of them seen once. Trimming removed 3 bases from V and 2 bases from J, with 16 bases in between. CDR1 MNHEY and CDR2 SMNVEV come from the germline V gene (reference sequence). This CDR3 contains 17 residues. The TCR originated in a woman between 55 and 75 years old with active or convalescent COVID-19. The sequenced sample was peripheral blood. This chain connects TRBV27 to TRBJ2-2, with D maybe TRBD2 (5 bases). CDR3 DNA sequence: TGTGCCAGCAGTTTCTCCCCTAGCCTGCGTAACACCGGGGAGCTGTTTTTT. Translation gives CASSFSPSLRNTGELFF.